The clone carrying this T cell receptor (beta chain) was recorded a few times. Its specificity is not known. The data originate from a study of molecular identifiers for immune sequencing clone quantification. The CDR3 totals 14 residues. V lost 2 bases, J lost 8 bases, and 12 bases lay in between. From germline, CDR1 is MGHRA and CDR2 YSYEKL. General study results and limits: With a barcode shared among identical TCR molecules, highly expanded clone sizes could be underestimated.

Libraries of bulk TCR were made by previously described methods (with listed TCR primers). A single record per CDR3 protein comes from TCRdb applying MiXCR to the PCR reads. In the table there are some 580,000 distinct CDR3 sequences, around 25% of which are singletons. The sorting of naive CD8 T cells used the CD8+CD4-CCR7+CD45RA+ phenotype. This TCR derives from a human donor in good health. Some libraries in this study had Jurkat cell RNA spiked in. This sequence joins TRBV4-1 and TRBJ2-2; a possible D gene is TRBD2 (5 bases). The source material was naive CD8+ T cells from blood, with Jurkat cell RNA spiked in. Subset: FACS-sorted CD8+CD4-CCR7+CD45RA+ naive T cells. CDR3 amino acids: CASSQRTGRGELFF. The DNA for the CDR3 is TGCGCCAGCAGCCAAAGGACTGGTCGAGGGGAGCTGTTTTTT.